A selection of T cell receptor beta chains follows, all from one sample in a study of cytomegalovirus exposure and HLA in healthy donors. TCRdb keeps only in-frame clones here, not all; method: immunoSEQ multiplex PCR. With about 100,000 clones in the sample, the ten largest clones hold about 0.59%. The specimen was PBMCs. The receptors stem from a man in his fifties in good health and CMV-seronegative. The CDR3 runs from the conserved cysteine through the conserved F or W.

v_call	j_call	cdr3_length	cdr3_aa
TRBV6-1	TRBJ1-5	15	CASTWDRAIGQPQHF
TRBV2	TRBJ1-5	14	CASSGDRGIEPQHF
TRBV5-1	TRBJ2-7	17	CASSLDTDRGIPYEQYF
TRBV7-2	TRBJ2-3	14	CASSLSVLTDTQYF
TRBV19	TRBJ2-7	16	CASSIGQRPPTYEQYF
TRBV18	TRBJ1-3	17	CASSPPSKPFSGNTIYF
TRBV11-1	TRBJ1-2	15	CASSLGQGRNYGYTF
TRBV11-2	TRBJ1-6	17	CASSLAGQSSYNSPLHF
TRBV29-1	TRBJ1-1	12	CSVGQGGTEAFF
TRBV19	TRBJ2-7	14	CATSAGRGIGEQYF
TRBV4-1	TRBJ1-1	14	CASRQILLNTEAFF
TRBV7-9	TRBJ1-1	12	CASARLNTEAFF
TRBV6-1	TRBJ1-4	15	CASISAGPTNEKLFF
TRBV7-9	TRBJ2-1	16	CASSSMGGSSYNEQFF
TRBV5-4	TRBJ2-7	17	CASSLGSLRGNSYEQYF
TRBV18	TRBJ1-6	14	CASSQDRYNSPLHF
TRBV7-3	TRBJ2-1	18	CASSLGRDRGLSYNEQFF
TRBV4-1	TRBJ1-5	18	CASSSYPVRSNLYQPQHF
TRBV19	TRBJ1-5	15	CASSILDRENQPQHF
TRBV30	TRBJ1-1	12	CAWGPTGQGAFF
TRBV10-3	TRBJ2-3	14	CAIRSAGYTDTQYF
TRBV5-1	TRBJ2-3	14	CASRTAGWGDTQYF
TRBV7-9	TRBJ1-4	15	CASSRTGQGDEKLFF
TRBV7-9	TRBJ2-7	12	CASSRDSGKQYF
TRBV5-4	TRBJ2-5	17	CASSRFPAGGSLQTQYF
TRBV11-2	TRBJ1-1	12	CASSLRATEAFF
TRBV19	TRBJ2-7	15	CASSIGTAATYEQYF